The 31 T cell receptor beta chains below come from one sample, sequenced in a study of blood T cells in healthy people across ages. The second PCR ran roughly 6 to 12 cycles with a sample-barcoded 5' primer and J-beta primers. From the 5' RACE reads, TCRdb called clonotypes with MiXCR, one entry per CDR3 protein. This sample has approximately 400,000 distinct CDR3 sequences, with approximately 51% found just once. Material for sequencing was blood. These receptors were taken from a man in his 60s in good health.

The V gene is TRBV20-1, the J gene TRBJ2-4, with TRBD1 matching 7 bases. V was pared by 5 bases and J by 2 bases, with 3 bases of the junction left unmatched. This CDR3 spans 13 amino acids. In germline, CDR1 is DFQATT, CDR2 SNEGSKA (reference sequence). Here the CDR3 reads CSAWGQTKNIQYF. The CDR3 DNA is TGCAGTGCTTGGGGACAGACCAAAAACATTCAGTACTTC.

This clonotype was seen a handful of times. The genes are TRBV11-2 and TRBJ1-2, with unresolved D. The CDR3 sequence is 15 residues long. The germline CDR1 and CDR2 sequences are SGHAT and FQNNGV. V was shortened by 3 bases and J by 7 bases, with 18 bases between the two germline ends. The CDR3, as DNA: TGTGCCAGCAGCTTGTTAGGGCCTGTTCGTGGTGGCTACACCTTC. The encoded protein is CASSLLGPVRGGYTF. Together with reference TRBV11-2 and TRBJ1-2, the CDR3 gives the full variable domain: EAGVAQSPRYKIIEKRQSVAFWCNPISGHATLYWYQQILGQGPKLLIQFQNNGVVDDSQLPKDRFSAERLKGVDSTLKIQPAKLEDSAVYLCASSLLGPVRGGYTFGSGTRLTVV.

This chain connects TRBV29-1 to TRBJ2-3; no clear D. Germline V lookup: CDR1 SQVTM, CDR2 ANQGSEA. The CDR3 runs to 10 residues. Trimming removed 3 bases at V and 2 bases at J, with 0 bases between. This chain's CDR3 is CSVDTDTQYF. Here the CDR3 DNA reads TGCAGCGTTGACACAGATACGCAGTATTTT.

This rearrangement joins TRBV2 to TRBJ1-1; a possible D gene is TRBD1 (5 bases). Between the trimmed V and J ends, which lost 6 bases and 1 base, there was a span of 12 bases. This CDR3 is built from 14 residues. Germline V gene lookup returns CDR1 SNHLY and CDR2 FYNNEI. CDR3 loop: CASRVGAGNTEAFF. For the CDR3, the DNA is TGTGCCAGCAGGGTCGGGGCAGGGAACACTGAAGCTTTCTTT. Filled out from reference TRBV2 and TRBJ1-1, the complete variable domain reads EPEVTQTPSHQVTQMGQEVILRCVPISNHLYFYWYRQILGQKVEFLVSFYNNEISEKSEIFDDQFSVERPDGSNFTLKIRSTKLEDSAMYFCASRVGAGNTEAFFGQGTRLTVV.

The CDR3 spells CSARVAGEGYEQYF. CDR3 bases: TGCAGTGCTAGGGTAGCGGGAGAAGGCTACGAGCAGTACTTC. The rearrangement joins TRBV20-1 to TRBJ2-7, with 9 nucleotides matching TRBD2. CDR3 size: 14 residues. Germline V lookup: CDR1 DFQATT, CDR2 SNEGSKA (reference sequence). The J segment lost 3 bases and the V segment lost 3 bases, leaving 6 bases of the junction unmatched.

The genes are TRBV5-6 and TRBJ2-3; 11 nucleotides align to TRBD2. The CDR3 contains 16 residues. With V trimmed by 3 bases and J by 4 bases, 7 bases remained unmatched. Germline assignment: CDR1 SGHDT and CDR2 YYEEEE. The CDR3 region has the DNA TGTGCCAGCAGCTCGGAGGGACTAGCGGTTCCAGATACGCAGTATTTT. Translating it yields CASSSEGLAVPDTQYF. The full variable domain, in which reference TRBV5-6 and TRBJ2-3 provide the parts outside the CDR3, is DAGVTQSPTHLIKTRGQQVTLRCSPKSGHDTVSWYQQALGQGPQFIFQYYEEEERQRGNFPDRFSGHQFPNYSSELNVNALLLGDSALYLCASSSEGLAVPDTQYFGPGTRLTVL.

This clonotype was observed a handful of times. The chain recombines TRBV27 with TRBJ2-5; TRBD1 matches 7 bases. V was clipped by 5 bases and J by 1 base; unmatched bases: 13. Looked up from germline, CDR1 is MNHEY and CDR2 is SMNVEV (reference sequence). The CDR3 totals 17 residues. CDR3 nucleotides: TGTGCCAGCAGTGGGGGACAGTTTTATGCCACCCAAGAGACCCAGTACTTC. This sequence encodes CASSGGQFYATQETQYF.

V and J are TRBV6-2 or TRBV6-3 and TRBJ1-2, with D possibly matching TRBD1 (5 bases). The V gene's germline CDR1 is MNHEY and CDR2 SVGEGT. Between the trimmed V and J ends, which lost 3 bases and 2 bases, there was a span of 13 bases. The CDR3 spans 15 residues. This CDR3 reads CASSYRGGTNYGYTF. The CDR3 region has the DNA TGTGCCAGCAGTTATCGCGGGGGAACGAACTATGGCTACACCTTC.

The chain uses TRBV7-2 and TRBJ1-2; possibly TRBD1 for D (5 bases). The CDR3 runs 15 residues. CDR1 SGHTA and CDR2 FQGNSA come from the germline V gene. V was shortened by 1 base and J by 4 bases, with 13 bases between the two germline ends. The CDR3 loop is CASSLERGTGYGYTF. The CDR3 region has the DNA TGTGCCAGCAGCTTAGAGCGGGGCACCGGCTATGGCTACACCTTC.

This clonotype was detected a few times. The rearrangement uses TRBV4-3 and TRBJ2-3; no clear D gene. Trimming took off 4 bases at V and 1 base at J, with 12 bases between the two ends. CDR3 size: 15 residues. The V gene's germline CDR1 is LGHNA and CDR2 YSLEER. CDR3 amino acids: CASSRGPQGTDTQYF. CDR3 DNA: TGCGCCAGCAGCCGCGGTCCGCAAGGCACAGATACGCAGTATTTT.

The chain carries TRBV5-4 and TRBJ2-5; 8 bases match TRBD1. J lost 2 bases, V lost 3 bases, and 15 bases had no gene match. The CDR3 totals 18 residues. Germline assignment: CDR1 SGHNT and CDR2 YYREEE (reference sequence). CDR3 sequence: CASSSYRADRVKQETQYF. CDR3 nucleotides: TGTGCCAGCAGCTCCTATCGTGCGGACAGGGTAAAGCAAGAGACCCAGTACTTC.

Written as DNA, the CDR3 is TGTGCCAGCAGCTCGAGCGTTGGGGCCAACGTCCTGACTTTC. Translation: CASSSSVGANVLTF. V and J are TRBV7-2 and TRBJ2-6; no firm D call. This CDR3 is built from 14 residues. The germline gives CDR1 SGHTA, CDR2 FQGNSA. Deletions cut 4 bases from V and 3 bases from J, with 7 bases between. Complete variable domain (other parts from reference TRBV7-2 and TRBJ2-6): GAGVSQSPSNKVTEKGKDVELRCDPISGHTALYWYRQSLGQGLEFLIYFQGNSAPDKSGLPSDRFSAERTGGSVSTLTIQRTQQEDSAVYLCASSSSVGANVLTFGAGSRLTVL.

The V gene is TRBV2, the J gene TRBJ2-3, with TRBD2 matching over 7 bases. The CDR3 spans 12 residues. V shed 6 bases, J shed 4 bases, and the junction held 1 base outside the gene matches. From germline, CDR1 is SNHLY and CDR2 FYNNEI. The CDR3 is CASRGGADTQYF. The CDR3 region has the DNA TGTGCCAGCAGGGGGGGGGCAGATACGCAGTATTTT.

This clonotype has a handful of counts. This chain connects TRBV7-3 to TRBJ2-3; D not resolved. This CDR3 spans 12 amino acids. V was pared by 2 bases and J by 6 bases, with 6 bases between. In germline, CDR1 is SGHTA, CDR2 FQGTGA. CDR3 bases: TGTGCCAGCAGCTTATTTGGGGATACGCAGTATTTT. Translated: CASSLFGDTQYF.

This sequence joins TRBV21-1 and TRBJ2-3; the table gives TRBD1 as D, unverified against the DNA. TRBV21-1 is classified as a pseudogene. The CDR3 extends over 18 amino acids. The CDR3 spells CASSKKEGWRQGTDTQYF. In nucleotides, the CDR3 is TGTGCCAGCAGCAAAAAAGAGGGGTGGAGGCAGGGCACAGATACGCAGTATTTT.

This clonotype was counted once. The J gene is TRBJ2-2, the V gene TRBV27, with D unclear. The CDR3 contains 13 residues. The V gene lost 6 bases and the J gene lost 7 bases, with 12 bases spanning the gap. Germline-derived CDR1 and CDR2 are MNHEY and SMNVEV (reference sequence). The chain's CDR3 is CASRPRTGGELFF. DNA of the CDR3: TGTGCCAGCAGACCAAGGACGGGCGGGGAGCTGTTTTTT.

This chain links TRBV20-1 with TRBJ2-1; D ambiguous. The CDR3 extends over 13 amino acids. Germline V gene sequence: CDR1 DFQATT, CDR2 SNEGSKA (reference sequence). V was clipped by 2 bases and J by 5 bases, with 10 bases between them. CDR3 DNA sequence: TGCAGTGCTAGAAAGCCCCCGGACAATGAGCAGTTCTTC. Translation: CSARKPPDNEQFF.

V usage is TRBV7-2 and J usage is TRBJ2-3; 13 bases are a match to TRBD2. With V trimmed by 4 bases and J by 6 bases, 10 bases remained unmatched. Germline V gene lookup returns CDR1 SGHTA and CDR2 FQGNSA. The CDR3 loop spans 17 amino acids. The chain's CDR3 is CASSSPRLAGGGDTQYF. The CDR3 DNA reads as TGTGCCAGCAGCTCACCTCGACTAGCGGGAGGTGGGGATACGCAGTATTTT.

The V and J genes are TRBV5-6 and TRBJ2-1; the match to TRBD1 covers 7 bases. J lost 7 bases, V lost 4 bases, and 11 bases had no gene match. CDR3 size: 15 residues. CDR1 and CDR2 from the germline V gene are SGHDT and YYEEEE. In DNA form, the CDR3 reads TGTGCCAGCAGCCCCCAGGGGGTACGGGGAAATGAGCAGTTCTTC. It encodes CASSPQGVRGNEQFF. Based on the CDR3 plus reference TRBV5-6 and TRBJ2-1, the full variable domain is DAGVTQSPTHLIKTRGQQVTLRCSPKSGHDTVSWYQQALGQGPQFIFQYYEEEERQRGNFPDRFSGHQFPNYSSELNVNALLLGDSALYLCASSPQGVRGNEQFFGPGTRLTVL.

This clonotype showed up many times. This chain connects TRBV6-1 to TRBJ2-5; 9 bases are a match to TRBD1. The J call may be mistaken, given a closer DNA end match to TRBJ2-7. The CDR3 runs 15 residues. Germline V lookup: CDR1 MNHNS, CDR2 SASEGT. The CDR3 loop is CASSLSPGTGSEQYF. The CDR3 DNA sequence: TGTGCCAGCAGTCTCAGTCCCGGGACAGGGAGCGAGCAGTACTTC.

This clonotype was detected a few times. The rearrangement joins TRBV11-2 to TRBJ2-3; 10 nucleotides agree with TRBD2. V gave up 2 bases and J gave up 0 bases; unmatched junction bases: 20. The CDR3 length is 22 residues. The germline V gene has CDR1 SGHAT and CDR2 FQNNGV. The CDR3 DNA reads TGTGCCAGCAGCTTATTGTACGCCGGTGCTAGCGGGGGATGGACTAGCACAGATACGCAGTATTTT. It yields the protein CASSLLYAGASGGWTSTDTQYF.

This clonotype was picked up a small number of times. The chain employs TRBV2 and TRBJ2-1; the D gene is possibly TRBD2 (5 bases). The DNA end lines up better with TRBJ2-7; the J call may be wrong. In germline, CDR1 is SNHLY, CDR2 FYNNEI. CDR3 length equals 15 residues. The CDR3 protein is CASSTSGSSYNEQYF. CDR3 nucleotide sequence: TGTGCCAGCAGCACCAGCGGTAGCTCCTACAATGAGCAGTACTTC.

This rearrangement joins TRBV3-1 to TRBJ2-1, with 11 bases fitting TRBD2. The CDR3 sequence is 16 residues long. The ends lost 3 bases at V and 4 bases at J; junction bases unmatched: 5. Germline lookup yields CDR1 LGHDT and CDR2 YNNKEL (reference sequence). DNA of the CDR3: TGTGCCAGCAGCCACCTACTAGCGGGAGTATACAATGAGCAGTTCTTC. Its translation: CASSHLLAGVYNEQFF.

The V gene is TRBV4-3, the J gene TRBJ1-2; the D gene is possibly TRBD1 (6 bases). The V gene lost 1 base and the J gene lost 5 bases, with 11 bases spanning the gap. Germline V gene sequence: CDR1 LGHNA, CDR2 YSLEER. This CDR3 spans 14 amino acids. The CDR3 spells CASSQATGYYGYTF. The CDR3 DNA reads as TGCGCCAGCAGCCAAGCGACAGGCTATTATGGCTACACCTTC.

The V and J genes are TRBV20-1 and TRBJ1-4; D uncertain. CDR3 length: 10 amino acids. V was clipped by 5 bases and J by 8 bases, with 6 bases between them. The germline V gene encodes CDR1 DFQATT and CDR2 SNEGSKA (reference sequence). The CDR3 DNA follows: TGCAGTGCTGGGAAGGAAAAACTGTTTTTT. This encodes CSAGKEKLFF.

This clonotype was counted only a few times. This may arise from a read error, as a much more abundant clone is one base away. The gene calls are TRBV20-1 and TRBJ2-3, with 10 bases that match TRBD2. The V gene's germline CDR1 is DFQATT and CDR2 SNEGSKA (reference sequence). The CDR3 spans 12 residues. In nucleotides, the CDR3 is TGCGGTGCTAGCGGGGGCGTAGATACGCAGTATTTT. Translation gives CGASGGVDTQYF.

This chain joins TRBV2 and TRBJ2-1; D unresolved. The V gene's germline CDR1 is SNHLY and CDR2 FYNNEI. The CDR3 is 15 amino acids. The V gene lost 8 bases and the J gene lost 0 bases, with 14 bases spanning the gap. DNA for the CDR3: TGTGCCAGCCCCAGCCCCAGGAGCTCCTACAATGAGCAGTTCTTC. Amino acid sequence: CASPSPRSSYNEQFF.

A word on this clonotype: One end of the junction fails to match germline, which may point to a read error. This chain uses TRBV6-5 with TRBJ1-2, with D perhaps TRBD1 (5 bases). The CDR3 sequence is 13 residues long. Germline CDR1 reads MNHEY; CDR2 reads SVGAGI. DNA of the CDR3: TGTGCCAGCACCCCTCGGGGCAACTACGGCTACACCTTC. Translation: CASTPRGNYGYTF.

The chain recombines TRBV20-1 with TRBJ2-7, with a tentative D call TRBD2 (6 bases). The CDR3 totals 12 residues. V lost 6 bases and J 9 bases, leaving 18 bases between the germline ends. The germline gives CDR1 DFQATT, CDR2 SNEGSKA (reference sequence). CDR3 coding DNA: TGCAGTGCCGCGGCCGGAGGGGTCCGGCAGTACTTC. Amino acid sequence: CSAAAGGVRQYF.

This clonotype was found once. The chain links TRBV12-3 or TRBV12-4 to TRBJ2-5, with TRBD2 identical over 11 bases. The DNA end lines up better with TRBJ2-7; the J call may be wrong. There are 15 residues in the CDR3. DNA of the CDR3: TGTGCCAGCACCCATAGCGGGAGGGGAGCCTACGAGCAGTACTTC. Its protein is CASTHSGRGAYEQYF.

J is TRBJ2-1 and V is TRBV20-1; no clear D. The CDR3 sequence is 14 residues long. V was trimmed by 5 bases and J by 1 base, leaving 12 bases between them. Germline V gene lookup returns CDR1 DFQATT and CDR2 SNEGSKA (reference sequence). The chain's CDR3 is CSAVRVGSYNEQFF. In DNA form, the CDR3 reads TGCAGTGCTGTGCGTGTGGGTTCCTACAATGAGCAGTTCTTC.